A single sample is the source of the 23 T cell receptor beta chains below, sequenced in a study of cytomegalovirus exposure and HLA in healthy donors. A multiplex PCR was run with 60 Vbeta primers and 13 Jbeta primers. Repertoires were generated with immunoSEQ multiplex PCR, while TCRdb's copy carries only in-frame clones and drops some. Altogether approximately 60,000 clones are present, roughly four fifths being singletons, with the ten largest covering about 4.3%. Sample: PBMCs. These receptors originate from a man aged 25-45 years in good health and CMV-seronegative.

The chain employs TRBV7-2 and TRBJ2-3, with 9 bases matching TRBD2. With 0 bases clipped from V and 5 bases from J, the junction kept 6 bases outside the gene matches. Germline lookup yields CDR1 SGHTA and CDR2 FQGNSA. The CDR3 is 16 amino acids. The CDR3 DNA follows: TGTGCCAGCAGCTTAGCTAAGAGCGGGGGGCAAGATACGCAGTATTTT. Translated, it gives CASSLAKSGGQDTQYF.

The V and J genes are TRBV30 and TRBJ2-7; 16 nucleotides line up with TRBD2. Germline CDR1 GTSNPN, CDR2 SVGIG (reference sequence). Losses at the gene ends were 0 bases for V and 7 bases for J; bases not matched to a gene: 12. The CDR3 has 18 residues. CDR3 loop: CAWSVRLGTSGRAREQYF. CDR3 coding DNA: TGTGCCTGGAGTGTACGGCTGGGGACTAGCGGGAGGGCCAGGGAGCAGTACTTC.

The chain combines TRBV5-1 with TRBJ1-4, with 8 nucleotides matching TRBD1. With V trimmed by 3 bases and J by 4 bases, 2 bases remained unmatched. Per germline, CDR1 SGHRS and CDR2 YFSETQ. The CDR3 spans 14 residues. The CDR3 sequence: CASSWDRFNEKLFF. For the CDR3, the DNA is TGCGCCAGCAGCTGGGACAGGTTTAATGAAAAACTGTTTTTT.

The chain's CDR3 is CASSQKQGPGDEQYF. Here the CDR3 DNA reads TGTGCCAGCTCGCAAAAACAGGGGCCAGGGGACGAGCAGTACTTC. The chain carries TRBV18 and TRBJ2-7, with 7 nucleotides matching TRBD1. This CDR3 has 15 residues. Germline V gene lookup returns CDR1 KGHSH and CDR2 LQKENI. Trimming at V came to 6 bases and at J to 5 bases, leaving 13 bases not matched to a gene.

The chain is built from TRBV7-9 and TRBJ2-3, with D perhaps matching TRBD1 (5 bases). Germline assignment: CDR1 SEHNR and CDR2 FQNEAQ (reference sequence). This CDR3 is built from 13 residues. V was shortened by 5 bases and J by 4 bases, with 10 bases between the two germline ends. The CDR3 sequence: CASSARVADTQYF. CDR3 nucleotide sequence: TGTGCCAGCAGCGCCAGGGTAGCAGATACGCAGTATTTT.

Regarding this clone: The same CDR3 can be traced to other DNA sequences in this sample. V usage is TRBV14 and J usage is TRBJ1-2; 8 nucleotides agree with TRBD1. CDR3 length equals 14 residues. Germline lookup yields CDR1 SGHDN and CDR2 FVKESK. The ends lost 3 bases at V and 7 bases at J; junction bases unmatched: 7. CDR3 DNA: TGTGCCAGCAGCCACATGACAGGGGAAGGTGGCTACACCTTC. Amino acid sequence: CASSHMTGEGGYTF.

The V and J genes are TRBV30 and TRBJ2-5, with 9 bases that match TRBD1. J was trimmed by 5 bases and V by 0 bases; bases with no gene match: 4. The CDR3 extends over 14 amino acids. Per germline, CDR1 GTSNPN and CDR2 SVGIG (reference sequence). CDR3 nucleotides: TGTGCCTGGAGTGTACAGGGGGCTAGGGAGACCCAGTACTTC. It yields the protein CAWSVQGARETQYF.

This CDR3 reads CASQLGPLTAQYF. In DNA form, the CDR3 reads TGTGCCAGCCAACTAGGCCCCCTCACGGCCCAGTACTTC. The chain employs TRBV6-1 and TRBJ2-5; possible D gene TRBD2, 5 bases. From germline, CDR1 is MNHNS and CDR2 SASEGT. V gave up 8 bases and J gave up 9 bases, with 19 bases separating them. The CDR3 loop spans 13 amino acids.

This clone appeared once. The chain uses TRBV11-2 and TRBJ2-7; D unclear. CDR1 and CDR2 (germline): SGHAT, FQNNGV. The CDR3 length is 11 residues. Trimming stripped 0 bases from V and 7 bases from J, with 4 bases between. CDR3 sequence (DNA): TGTGCCAGCAGCTTAGAGAGAGAGCAGTACTTC. This gives the protein CASSLEREQYF.

This chain joins TRBV9 and TRBJ1-1; 9 positions agree with TRBD1. This CDR3 has 15 residues. Trimming at V came to 4 bases and at J to 4 bases, leaving 8 bases not matched to a gene. The germline CDR1 and CDR2 sequences are SGDLS and YYNGEE. The chain's CDR3 is CASSPFLQGATEAFF. The CDR3 bases are TGTGCCAGCAGCCCCTTTCTACAGGGGGCCACTGAAGCTTTCTTT.

The chain links TRBV9 to TRBJ1-5; a possible D gene is TRBD1 (6 bases). Germline CDR1 SGDLS, CDR2 YYNGEE. Trimming pared 3 bases from V and 4 bases from J, leaving 11 bases between. CDR3 length equals 14 residues. The CDR3 sequence: CASSAGTPNQPQHF. The CDR3 coding sequence is TGTGCCAGCAGCGCCGGGACACCAAATCAGCCCCAGCATTTT.

In DNA form, the CDR3 reads TGTGCCAGCAGCTCTACCGGGACAGCGAACTATGGCTACACCTTC. Translating it yields CASSSTGTANYGYTF. The V call is TRBV9, the J call TRBJ1-2; 7 positions agree with TRBD1. This CDR3 spans 15 amino acids. CDR1 SGDLS and CDR2 YYNGEE come from the germline V gene. V trimming: 4 bases; J trimming: 2 bases; junction bases outside the gene matches: 8.

This chain uses TRBV4-1 with TRBJ2-7; TRBD2 aligns across 12 bases. The germline V gene encodes CDR1 MGHRA and CDR2 YSYEKL. V shed 7 bases and J 2 bases; nucleotides not matched to a gene: 6. This CDR3 contains 15 residues. The CDR3 region is CASNHLAGGAYEQYF. DNA for the CDR3: TGCGCCAGCAACCATCTAGCGGGAGGGGCCTACGAGCAGTACTTC.

This clone appeared a few times. J is TRBJ1-2 and V is TRBV6-5; 7 nucleotides match TRBD1. The V segment lost 4 bases and the J segment 4 bases; nucleotides outside the gene matches: 3. Germline V lookup: CDR1 MNHEY, CDR2 SVGAGI. The CDR3 totals 13 residues. CDR3 amino acids: CASSSRTGYGYTF. As DNA, the CDR3 is TGTGCCAGCAGTTCCCGGACAGGCTATGGCTACACCTTC.

In this sample, this clone turned up once. The chain joins TRBV5-1 to TRBJ1-4; a weak D match, TRBD1 (5 bases). Germline CDR1 and CDR2: SGHRS and YFSETQ. The CDR3 consists of 16 residues. Trimming removed 2 bases at V and 3 bases at J, with 14 bases between. CDR3 amino acids: CASSFLPGMANEKLFF. Here the CDR3 DNA reads TGCGCCAGCAGCTTCTTGCCAGGGATGGCTAATGAAAAACTGTTTTTT.

V and J are TRBV7-6 and TRBJ2-3; tentatively, D is TRBD1 (6 bases). The CDR3 is 13 residues long. The germline gives CDR1 SGHVS, CDR2 FNYEAQ. The V end lost 1 base, the J end lost 7 bases, and 9 bases lay between the germline ends. The CDR3 coding sequence is TGTGCCAGCAGCTTAGGCAGGGGAAATACGCAGTATTTT. Amino acid sequence: CASSLGRGNTQYF.

This sequence joins TRBV5-4 and TRBJ2-2; the match to TRBD1 covers 7 bases. V was pared by 5 bases and J by 0 bases, with 13 bases of the junction left unmatched. The V gene's germline CDR1 is SGHNT and CDR2 YYREEE (reference sequence). The CDR3 is 18 residues long. The CDR3 reads CASREGAGGAANTGELFF. In DNA form, the CDR3 reads TGTGCCAGCAGAGAGGGGGCAGGGGGTGCCGCGAACACCGGGGAGCTGTTTTTT.

V and J are TRBV7-6 and TRBJ2-2; 7 nucleotides line up with TRBD2. The CDR3 runs to 14 residues. From germline, CDR1 is SGHVS and CDR2 FNYEAQ. With V trimmed by 0 bases and J by 7 bases, 2 bases remained unmatched. The CDR3 region is CASSLAGEGGELFF. In DNA form, the CDR3 reads TGTGCCAGCAGCTTAGCAGGGGAGGGCGGGGAGCTGTTTTTT.

The CDR3 DNA follows: TGTGCCAGTAGTATAGGGTCGGCCGGGGTCCAAGAGACCCAGTACTTC. Its translation: CASSIGSAGVQETQYF. This chain uses TRBV19 with TRBJ2-5; a possible D gene is TRBD2 (5 bases). Deletions cut 1 base from V and 1 base from J, with 13 bases between. The CDR3 is 16 amino acids. CDR1 LNHDA and CDR2 SQIVND come from the germline V gene (reference sequence).

J is TRBJ1-2 and V is TRBV7-6; D perhaps matches TRBD1 (5 bases). CDR1 SGHVS and CDR2 FNYEAQ come from the germline V gene. Trimming stripped 8 bases from V and 8 bases from J, with 15 bases between. CDR3 length: 12 residues. In nucleotides, the CDR3 is TGTGCCAGCGGGGGGGAGGGAGGAGGCTACACCTTC. Its protein product is CASGGEGGGYTF.

CDR3 residues: CASSSHSSQETQYF. The CDR3 DNA follows: TGCGCCAGCAGCTCCCACAGTAGTCAAGAGACCCAGTACTTC. The rearrangement links TRBV5-1 to TRBJ2-5; D is unclear. This CDR3 spans 14 amino acids. V shed 3 bases and J shed 2 bases, with 11 bases lying between them. Germline CDR1 and CDR2: SGHRS and YFSETQ.

This clone was picked up one time. The chain couples TRBV7-9 to TRBJ1-4; no clear D. V dropped 5 bases and J dropped 8 bases, with 9 bases sitting between them. The germline V gene has CDR1 SEHNR and CDR2 FQNEAQ (reference sequence). The CDR3 has 12 residues. The chain's CDR3 is CASSPGEEKLFF. CDR3 nucleotide sequence: TGTGCCAGCAGCCCTGGTGAGGAAAAACTGTTTTTT.

In this sample, this clone turned up a few times. The J gene is TRBJ1-1, the V gene TRBV2; 8 bases align to TRBD1. Trimming at V came to 11 bases and at J to 4 bases, leaving 6 bases not matched to a gene. Germline V CDR1 and CDR2: SNHLY, FYNNEI. The CDR3 extends over 12 amino acids. In DNA form, the CDR3 reads TGTGCCTTTGGACAGGGAGGCACTGAAGCTTTCTTT. As protein: CAFGQGGTEAFF. Variable domain in full (rest from reference TRBV2 and TRBJ1-1): EPEVTQTPSHQVTQMGQEVILRCVPISNHLYFYWYRQILGQKVEFLVSFYNNEISEKSEIFDDQFSVERPDGSNFTLKIRSTKLEDSAMYFCAFGQGGTEAFFGQGTRLTVV.